The subject of this entry is one TCR beta chain. The source of the sample is a study of blood T cell repertoires in COVID-19. Study details: Samples representing acute and convalescent COVID-19 were sourced from the United States, Italy and Spain. PBMCs, B-cell-depleted T cells, or T cells provided the cDNA or gDNA that made up the material.

How the authors handled the data: Counts of nucleated cells, estimated from reference gene primer amplification, were obtained. Sequencing used immunoSEQ multiplex PCR; TCRdb keeps in-frame clones, though not all of them. V and J calls and clone size are given by that table; D and trimming were obtained from the DNA. The sample gives about 190,000 clones, around nine tenths of which show up once; around 7% is in the top ten. The source material was peripheral blood. The receptor comes from a man aged 35-49 years with acute or convalescent COVID-19.

The CDR3 DNA reads TGCGCCAGCAGCCAAGGACAGGGAGCCCCTTCTTACGAGCAGTACTTC. Its protein product is CASSQGQGAPSYEQYF. This chain joins TRBV4-1 and TRBJ2-7, with 7 bases lining up with TRBD1. The J segment lost 4 bases and the V segment lost 1 base, leaving 10 bases of the junction unmatched. CDR1 and CDR2 from the germline V gene are MGHRA and YSYEKL. CDR3 length: 16 residues.